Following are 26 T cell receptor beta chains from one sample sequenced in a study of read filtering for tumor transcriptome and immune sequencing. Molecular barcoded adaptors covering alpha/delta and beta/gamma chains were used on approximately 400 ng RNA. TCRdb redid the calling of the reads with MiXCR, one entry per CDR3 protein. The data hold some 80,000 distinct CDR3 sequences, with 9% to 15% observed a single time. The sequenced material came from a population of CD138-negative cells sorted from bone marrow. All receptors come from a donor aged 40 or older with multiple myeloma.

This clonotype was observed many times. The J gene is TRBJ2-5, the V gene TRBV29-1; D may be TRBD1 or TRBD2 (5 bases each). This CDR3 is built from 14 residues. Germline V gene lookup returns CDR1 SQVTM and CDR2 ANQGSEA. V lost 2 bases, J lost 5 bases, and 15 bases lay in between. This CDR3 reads CSVELIEGTETQYF. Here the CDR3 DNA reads TGCAGCGTTGAATTAATAGAGGGGACGGAGACCCAGTACTTC.

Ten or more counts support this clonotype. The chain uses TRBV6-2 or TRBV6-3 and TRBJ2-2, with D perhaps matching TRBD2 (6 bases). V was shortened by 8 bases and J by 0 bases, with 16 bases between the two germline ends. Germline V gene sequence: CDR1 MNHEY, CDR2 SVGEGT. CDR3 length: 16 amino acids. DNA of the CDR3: TGTGCCAGCCAACCCGCTAGCGTCTCGAACACCGGGGAGCTGTTTTTT. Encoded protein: CASQPASVSNTGELFF.

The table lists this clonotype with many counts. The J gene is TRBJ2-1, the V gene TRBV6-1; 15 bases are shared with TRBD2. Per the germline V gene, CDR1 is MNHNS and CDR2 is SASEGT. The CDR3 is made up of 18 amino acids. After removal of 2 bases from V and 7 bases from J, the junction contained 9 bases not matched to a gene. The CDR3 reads CASSESPTGTSGRNEQFF. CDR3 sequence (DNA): TGTGCCAGCAGTGAAAGTCCGACCGGGACTAGCGGGAGGAATGAGCAGTTCTTC.

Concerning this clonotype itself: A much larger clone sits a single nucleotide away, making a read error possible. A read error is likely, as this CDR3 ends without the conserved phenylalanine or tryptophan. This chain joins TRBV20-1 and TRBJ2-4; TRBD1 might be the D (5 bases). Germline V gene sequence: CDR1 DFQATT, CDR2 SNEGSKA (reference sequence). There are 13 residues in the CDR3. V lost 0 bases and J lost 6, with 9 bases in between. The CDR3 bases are TGCAGTGCTAGAGATCCAGGGCGAAACATTCAGTACCTC. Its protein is CSARDPGRNIQYL.

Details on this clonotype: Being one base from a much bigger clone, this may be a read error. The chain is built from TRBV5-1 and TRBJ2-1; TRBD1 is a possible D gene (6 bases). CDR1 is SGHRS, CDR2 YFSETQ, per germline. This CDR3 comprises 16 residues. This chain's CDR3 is CASSSKRDIYYNGQFF. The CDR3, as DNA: TGCGCCAGCAGCTCGAAAAGGGACATCTACTACAATGGGCAGTTCTTC.

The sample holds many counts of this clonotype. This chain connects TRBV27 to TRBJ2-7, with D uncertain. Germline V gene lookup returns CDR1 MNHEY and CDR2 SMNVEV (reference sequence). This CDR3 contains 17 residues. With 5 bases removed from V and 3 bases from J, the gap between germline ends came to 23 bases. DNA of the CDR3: TGTGCCAGCAGTGCAACCCTTTATCGCGTGGGTCTCTACGAGCAGTACTTC. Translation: CASSATLYRVGLYEQYF.

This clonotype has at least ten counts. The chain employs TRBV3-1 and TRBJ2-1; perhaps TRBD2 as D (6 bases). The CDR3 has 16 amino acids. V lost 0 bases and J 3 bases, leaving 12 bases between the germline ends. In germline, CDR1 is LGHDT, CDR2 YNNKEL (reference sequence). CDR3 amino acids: CASSQDSGSYYNEQFF. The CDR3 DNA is TGTGCCAGCAGCCAAGACTCCGGGAGCTACTACAATGAGCAGTTCTTC.

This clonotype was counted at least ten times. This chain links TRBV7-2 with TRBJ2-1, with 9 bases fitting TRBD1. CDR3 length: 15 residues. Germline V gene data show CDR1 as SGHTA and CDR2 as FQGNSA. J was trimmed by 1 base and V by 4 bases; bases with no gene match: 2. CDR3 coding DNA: TGTGCCAGCAGCTCGGGACAGGGATCCTACAATGAGCAGTTCTTC. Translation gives CASSSGQGSYNEQFF.

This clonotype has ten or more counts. The CDR3 region is CASSSPGQGFPDTQYF. The CDR3 nucleotides are TGTGCCAGTAGTAGCCCGGGACAGGGTTTCCCAGATACGCAGTATTTT. V gene TRBV19 combines with J gene TRBJ2-3, with 9 bases aligning to TRBD1. The germline V gene encodes CDR1 LNHDA and CDR2 SQIVND (reference sequence). V was pared by 4 bases and J by 4 bases, with 9 bases of the junction left unmatched. The CDR3 consists of 16 residues.

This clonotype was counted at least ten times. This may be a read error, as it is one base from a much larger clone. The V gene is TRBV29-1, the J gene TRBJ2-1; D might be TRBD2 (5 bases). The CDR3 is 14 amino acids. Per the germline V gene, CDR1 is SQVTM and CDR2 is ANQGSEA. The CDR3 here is CSVDVGRGYSEQFF. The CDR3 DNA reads TGCAGCGTTGATGTAGGGAGAGGTTACAGTGAGCAGTTCTTC.

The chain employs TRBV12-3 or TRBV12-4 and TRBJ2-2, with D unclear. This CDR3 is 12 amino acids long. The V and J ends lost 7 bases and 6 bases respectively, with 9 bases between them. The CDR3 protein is CASNDLSGELFF. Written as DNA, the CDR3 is TGTGCCAGCAATGATCTCTCCGGGGAGCTGTTTTTT.

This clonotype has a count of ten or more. The CDR3 is CASLRGGTEAFF. CDR3 DNA sequence: TGTGCCAGCCTCCGGGGGGGCACTGAAGCTTTCTTT. The gene calls are TRBV28 and TRBJ1-1, with D possibly being TRBD1 (5 bases). The CDR3 runs 12 residues. Between the trimmed V and J ends, which lost 8 bases and 4 bases, there was a span of 11 bases. Germline V gene lookup returns CDR1 MDHEN and CDR2 SYDVKM.

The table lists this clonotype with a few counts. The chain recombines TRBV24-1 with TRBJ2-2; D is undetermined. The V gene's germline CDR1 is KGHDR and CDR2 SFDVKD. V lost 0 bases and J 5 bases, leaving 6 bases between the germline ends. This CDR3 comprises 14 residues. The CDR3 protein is CATSDLQETGELFF. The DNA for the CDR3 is TGTGCCACCAGTGATTTGCAGGAGACCGGGGAGCTGTTTTTT.

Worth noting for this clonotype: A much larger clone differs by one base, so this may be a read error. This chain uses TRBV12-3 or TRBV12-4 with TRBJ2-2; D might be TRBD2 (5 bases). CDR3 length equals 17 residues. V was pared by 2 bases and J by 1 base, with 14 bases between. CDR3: CASSLWGATRNTGELFF. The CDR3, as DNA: TGTGCCAGCAGTTTATGGGGAGCGACCAGGAACACCGGGGAGCTGTTTTTT.

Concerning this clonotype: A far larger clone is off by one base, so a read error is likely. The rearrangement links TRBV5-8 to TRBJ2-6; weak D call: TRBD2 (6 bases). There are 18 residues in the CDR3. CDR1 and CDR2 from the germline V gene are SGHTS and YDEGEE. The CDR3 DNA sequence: TGCTCCAGCAGCTTGGGAGGAAACCCCACCCCTGGGGCCAACGTCCTGACTTTC. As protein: CSSSLGGNPTPGANVLTF. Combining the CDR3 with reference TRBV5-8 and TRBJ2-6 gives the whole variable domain EAGVTQSPTHLIKTRGQQATLRCSPISGHTSVYWYQQALGLGLQFLLWYDEGEERNRGNFPPRFSGRQFPNYSSELNVNALELEDSALYLCSSSLGGNPTPGANVLTFGAGSRLTVL.

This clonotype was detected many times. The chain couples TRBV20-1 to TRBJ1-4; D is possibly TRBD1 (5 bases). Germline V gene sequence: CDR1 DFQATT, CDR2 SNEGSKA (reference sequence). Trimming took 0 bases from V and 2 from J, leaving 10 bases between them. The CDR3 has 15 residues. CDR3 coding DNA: TGCAGTGCTAGAGAGCCCAGGGTGACTAATGAAAAACTGTTTTTT. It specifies CSAREPRVTNEKLFF.

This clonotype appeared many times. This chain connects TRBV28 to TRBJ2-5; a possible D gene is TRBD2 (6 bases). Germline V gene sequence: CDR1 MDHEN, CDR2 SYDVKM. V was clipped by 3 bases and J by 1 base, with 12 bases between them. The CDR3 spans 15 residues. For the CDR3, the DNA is TGTGCCAGCAGTTTGGACGGGGGTGTCCAAGAGACCCAGTACTTC. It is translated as CASSLDGGVQETQYF.

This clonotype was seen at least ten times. This CDR3 reads CASSVEREKQFF. CDR3 bases: TGTGCCAGCAGTGTCGAGCGGGAAAAGCAGTTCTTC. V and J are TRBV2 and TRBJ2-1, with TRBD2 matching 7 bases. The CDR3 spans 12 residues. CDR1 is SNHLY, CDR2 FYNNEI, per germline. V was clipped by 4 bases and J by 11 bases; unmatched bases: 5. The whole variable domain, remainder taken from reference TRBV2 and TRBJ2-1, is EPEVTQTPSHQVTQMGQEVILRCVPISNHLYFYWYRQILGQKVEFLVSFYNNEISEKSEIFDDQFSVERPDGSNFTLKIRSTKLEDSAMYFCASSVEREKQFFGPGTRLTVL.

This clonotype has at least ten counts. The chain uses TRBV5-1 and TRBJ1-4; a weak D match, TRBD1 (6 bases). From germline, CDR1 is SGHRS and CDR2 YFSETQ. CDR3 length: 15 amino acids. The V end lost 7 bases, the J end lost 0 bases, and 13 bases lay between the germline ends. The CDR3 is CASAGEGATNEKLFF. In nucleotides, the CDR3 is TGCGCCAGCGCCGGGGAGGGGGCAACTAATGAAAAACTGTTTTTT.

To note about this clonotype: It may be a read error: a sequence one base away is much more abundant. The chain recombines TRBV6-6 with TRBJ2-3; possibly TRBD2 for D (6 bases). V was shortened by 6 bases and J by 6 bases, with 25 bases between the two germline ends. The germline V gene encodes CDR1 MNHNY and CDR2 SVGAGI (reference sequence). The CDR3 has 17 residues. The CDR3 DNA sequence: TGTGCCAGCAGACCGGGGAGCCAGCGGGCCCCCCGGGATACGCAGTATTTT. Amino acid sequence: CASRPGSQRAPRDTQYF.

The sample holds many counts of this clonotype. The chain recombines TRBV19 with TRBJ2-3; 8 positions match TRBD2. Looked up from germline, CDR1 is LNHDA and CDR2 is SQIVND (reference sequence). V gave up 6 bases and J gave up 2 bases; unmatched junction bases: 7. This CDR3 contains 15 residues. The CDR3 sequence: CASRRSGRPTDTQYF. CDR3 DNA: TGTGCCAGTAGGAGGAGCGGGAGACCCACAGATACGCAGTATTTT.

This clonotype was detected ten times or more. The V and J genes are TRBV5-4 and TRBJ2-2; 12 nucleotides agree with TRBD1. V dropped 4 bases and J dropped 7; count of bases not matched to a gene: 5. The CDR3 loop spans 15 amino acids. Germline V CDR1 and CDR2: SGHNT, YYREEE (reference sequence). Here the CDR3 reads CASSQGQGALGELFF. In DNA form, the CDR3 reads TGTGCCAGCAGCCAGGGACAGGGGGCTCTCGGGGAGCTGTTTTTT.

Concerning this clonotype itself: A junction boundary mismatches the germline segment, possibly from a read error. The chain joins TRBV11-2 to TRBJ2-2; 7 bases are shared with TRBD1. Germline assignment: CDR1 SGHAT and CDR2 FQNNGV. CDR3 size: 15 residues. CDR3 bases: TGTGCCAGCAGCTTACGGGACAGCAACACCGGGGAGCTGTCTTTT. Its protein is CASSLRDSNTGELSF.

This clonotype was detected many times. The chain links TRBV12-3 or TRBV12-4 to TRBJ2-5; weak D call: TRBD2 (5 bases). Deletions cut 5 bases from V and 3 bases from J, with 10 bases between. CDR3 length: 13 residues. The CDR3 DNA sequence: TGTGCCAGCAGTCGGGAAATCGAAGAGACCCAGTACTTC. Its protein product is CASSREIEETQYF.

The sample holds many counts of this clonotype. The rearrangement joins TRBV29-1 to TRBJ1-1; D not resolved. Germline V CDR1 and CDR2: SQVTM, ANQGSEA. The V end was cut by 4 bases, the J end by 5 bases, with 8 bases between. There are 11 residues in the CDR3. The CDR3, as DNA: TGCAGCGTTGGGATGGATACTGAAGCTTTCTTT. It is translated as CSVGMDTEAFF.

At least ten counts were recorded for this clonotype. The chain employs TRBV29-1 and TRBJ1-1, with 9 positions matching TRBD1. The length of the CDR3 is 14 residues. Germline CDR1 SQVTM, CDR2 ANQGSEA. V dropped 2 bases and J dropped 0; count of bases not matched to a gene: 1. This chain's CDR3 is CSVERTGVNTEAFF. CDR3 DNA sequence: TGCAGCGTTGAACGGACAGGGGTGAACACTGAAGCTTTCTTT.